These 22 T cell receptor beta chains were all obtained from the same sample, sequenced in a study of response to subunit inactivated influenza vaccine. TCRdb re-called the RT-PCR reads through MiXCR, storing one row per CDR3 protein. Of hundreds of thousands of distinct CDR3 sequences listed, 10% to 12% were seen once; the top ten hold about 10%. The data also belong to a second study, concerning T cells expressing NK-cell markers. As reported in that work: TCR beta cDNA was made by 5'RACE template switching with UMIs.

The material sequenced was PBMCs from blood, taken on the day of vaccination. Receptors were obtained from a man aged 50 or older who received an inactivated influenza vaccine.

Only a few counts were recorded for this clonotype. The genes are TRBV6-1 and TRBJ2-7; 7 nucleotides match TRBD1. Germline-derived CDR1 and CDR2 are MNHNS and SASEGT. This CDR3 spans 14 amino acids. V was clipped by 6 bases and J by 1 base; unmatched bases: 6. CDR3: CASRPRQGSYEQYF. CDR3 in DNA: TGTGCCAGCAGACCCCGACAGGGTTCCTACGAGCAGTACTTC.

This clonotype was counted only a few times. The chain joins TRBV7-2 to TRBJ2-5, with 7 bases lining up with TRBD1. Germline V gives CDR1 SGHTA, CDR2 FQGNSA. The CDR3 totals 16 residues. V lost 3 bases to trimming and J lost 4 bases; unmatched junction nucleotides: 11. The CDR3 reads CASSFPTGALPETQYF. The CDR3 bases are TGTGCCAGCAGCTTTCCAACAGGGGCTTTGCCAGAGACCCAGTACTTC.

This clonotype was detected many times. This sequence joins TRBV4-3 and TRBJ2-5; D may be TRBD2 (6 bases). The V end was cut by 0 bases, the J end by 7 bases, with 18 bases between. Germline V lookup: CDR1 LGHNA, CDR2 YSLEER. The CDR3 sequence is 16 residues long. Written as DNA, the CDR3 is TGCGCCAGCAGCCAAGACGTTGGCGGGAATGTCGGGACCCAGTACTTC. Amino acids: CASSQDVGGNVGTQYF.

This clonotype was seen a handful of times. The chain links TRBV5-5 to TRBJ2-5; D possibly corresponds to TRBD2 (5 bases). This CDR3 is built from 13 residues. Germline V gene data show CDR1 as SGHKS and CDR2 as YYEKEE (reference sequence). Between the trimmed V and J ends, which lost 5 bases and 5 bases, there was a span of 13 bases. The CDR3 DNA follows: TGTGCCAGCAGGCGGGCCGGAGGTGAGACCCAGTACTTC. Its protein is CASRRAGGETQYF.

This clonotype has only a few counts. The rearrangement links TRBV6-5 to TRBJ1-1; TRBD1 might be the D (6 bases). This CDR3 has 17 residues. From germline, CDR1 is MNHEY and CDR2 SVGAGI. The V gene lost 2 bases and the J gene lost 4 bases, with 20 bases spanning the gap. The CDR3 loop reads CASSYRDTSRIFTEAFF. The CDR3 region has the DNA TGTGCCAGCAGTTACAGGGACACTTCAAGAATTTTCACTGAAGCTTTCTTT.

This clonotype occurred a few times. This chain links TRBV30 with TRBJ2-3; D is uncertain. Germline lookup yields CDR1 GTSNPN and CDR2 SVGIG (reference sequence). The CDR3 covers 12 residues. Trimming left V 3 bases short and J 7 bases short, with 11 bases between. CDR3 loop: CAWRVGPYTQYF. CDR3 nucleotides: TGTGCCTGGAGAGTAGGACCCTATACGCAGTATTTT.

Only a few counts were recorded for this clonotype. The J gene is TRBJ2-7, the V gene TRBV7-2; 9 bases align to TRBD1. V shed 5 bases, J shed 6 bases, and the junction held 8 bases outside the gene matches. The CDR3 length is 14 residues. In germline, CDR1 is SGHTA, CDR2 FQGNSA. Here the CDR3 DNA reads TGTGCCAGCAGCGCCGGGACAGGGTTTGTCGAGCAGTACTTC. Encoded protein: CASSAGTGFVEQYF. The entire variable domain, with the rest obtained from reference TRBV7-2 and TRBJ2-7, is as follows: GAGVSQSPSNKVTEKGKDVELRCDPISGHTALYWYRQSLGQGLEFLIYFQGNSAPDKSGLPSDRFSAERTGGSVSTLTIQRTQQEDSAVYLCASSAGTGFVEQYFGPGTRLTVT.

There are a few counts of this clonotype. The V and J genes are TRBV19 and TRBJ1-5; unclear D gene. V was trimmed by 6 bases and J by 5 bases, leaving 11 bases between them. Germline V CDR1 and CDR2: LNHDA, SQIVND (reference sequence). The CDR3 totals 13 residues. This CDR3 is CASRLRVYQPQHF. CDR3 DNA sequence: TGTGCCAGTAGGCTCCGGGTTTATCAGCCCCAGCATTTT.

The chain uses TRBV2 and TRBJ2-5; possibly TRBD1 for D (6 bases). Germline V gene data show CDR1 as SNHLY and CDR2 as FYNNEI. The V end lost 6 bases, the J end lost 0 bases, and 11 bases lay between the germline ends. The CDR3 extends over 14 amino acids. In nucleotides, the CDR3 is TGTGCCAGCAGCGACGACAGGTACCAAGAGACCCAGTACTTC. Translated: CASSDDRYQETQYF.

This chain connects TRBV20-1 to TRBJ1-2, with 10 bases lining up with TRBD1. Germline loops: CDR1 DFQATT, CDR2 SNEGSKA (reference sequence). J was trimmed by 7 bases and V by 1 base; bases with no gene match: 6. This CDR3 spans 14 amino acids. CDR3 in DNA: TGCAGTGCTAGAGGAGACAGGGGGCTAGGTGGCTACACCTTC. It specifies CSARGDRGLGGYTF.

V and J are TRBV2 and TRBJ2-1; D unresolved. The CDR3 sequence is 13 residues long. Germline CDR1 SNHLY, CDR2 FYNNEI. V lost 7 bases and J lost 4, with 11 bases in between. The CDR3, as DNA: TGTGCCAGCACGTCCGGGTGGTACAATGAGCAGTTCTTC. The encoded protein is CASTSGWYNEQFF.

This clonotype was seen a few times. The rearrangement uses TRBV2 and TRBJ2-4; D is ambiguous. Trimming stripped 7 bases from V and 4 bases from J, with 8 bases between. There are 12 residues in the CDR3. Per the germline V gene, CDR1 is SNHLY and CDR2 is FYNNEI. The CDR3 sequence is CASNDGKNIQYF. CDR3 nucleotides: TGTGCCAGCAACGACGGTAAAAACATTCAGTACTTC.

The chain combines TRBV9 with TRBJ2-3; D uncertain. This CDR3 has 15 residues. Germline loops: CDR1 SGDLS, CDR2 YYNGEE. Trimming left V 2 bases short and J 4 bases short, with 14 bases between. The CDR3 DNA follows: TGTGCCAGCAGCGTTATTCTGGGTCGAGCAGATACGCAGTATTTT. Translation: CASSVILGRADTQYF.

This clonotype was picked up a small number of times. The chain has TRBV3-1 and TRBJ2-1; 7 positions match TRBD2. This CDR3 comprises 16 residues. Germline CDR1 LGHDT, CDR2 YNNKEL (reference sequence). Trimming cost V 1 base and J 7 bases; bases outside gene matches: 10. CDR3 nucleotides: TGTGCCAGCAGCCAAGCGGTGGGAGGGCCGGGGAATGAGCAGTTCTTC. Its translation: CASSQAVGGPGNEQFF.

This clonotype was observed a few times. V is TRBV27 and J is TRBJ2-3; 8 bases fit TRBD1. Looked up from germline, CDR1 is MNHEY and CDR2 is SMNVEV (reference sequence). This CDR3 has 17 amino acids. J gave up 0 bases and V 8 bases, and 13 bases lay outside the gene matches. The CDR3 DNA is TGTGCCAGCCGAACTCCCGGGGACAGGCTAAGCACAGATACGCAGTATTTT. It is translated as CASRTPGDRLSTDTQYF.

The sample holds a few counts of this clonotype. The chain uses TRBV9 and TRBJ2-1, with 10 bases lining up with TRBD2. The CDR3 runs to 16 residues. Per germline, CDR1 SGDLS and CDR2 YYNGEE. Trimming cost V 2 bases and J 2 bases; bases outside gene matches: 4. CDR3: CASSVSGTSAYNEQFF. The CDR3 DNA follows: TGTGCCAGCAGCGTGTCCGGGACTAGCGCCTACAATGAGCAGTTCTTC.

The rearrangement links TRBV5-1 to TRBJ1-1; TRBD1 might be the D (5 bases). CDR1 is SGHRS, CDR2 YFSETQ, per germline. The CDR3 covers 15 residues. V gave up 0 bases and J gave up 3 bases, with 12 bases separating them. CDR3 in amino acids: CASSLETDSYTEAFF. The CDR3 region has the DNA TGCGCCAGCAGCTTGGAAACCGACAGTTACACTGAAGCTTTCTTT.

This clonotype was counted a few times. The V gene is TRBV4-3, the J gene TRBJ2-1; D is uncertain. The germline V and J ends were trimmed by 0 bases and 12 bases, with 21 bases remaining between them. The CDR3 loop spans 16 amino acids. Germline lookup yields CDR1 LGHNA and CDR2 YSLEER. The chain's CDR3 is CASSQDFPGTFMWQFF. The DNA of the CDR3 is TGCGCCAGCAGCCAAGATTTTCCCGGTACTTTCATGTGGCAGTTCTTC.

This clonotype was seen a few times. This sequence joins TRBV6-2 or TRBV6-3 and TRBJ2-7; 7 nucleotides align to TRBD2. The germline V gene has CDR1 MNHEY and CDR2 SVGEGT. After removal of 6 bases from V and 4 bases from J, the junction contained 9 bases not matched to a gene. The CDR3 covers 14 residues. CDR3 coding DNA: TGTGCCAGCAGGGACGGGGCGGGAGCTTACGAGCAGTACTTC. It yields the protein CASRDGAGAYEQYF.

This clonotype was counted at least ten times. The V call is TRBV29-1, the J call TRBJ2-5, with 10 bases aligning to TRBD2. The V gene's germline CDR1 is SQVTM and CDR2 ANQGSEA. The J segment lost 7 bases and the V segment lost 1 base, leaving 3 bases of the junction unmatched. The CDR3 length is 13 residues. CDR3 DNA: TGCAGCGTTGAAGCTAGCGGGGGACGGACCCAGTACTTC. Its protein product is CSVEASGGRTQYF.

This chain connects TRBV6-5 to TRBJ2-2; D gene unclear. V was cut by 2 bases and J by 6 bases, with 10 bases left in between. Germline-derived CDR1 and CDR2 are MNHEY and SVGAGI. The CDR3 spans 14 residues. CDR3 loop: CASSYRSVAGELFF. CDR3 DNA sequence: TGTGCCAGCAGTTACCGGAGTGTGGCCGGGGAGCTGTTTTTT.

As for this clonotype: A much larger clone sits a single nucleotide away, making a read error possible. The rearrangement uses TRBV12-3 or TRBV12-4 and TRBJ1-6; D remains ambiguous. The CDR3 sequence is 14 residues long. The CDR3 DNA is TGTACCAGCAGAGAGACCACCTATAATTCACCCCTCCACTTT. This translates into CTSRETTYNSPLHF.